This is a list of T cell receptor beta chains from one sample in a study of T-cell memory formation after mild COVID-19. TCRdb passed the 5' RACE reads through MiXCR, listing each CDR3 protein once. In the table there are around 80,000 distinct CDR3 sequences, roughly 14% of which are singletons. Sequencing was performed on PBMCs or a T cell subset sorted from them (not recorded which). The receptors originated from an adult woman who had mild COVID-19 (a few samples of this study predate the infection). Cell type and time point are not known. Each CDR3 is given without its conserved first and last residue. Each record gives: clone size, V gene, CDR3 protein. Size tells how often a clone was seen (once, few, many) or the class of an expanded clone, and some rows leave it out.

>.|TRBV12-3/TRBV12-4
ASSVRAWDTQY
>few|TRBV3-1
ASSRGRGKLF
>.|TRBV20-1
SAESLEGGTEAF
>.|TRBV5-5
ASSPGHKNTEAF
>.|TRBV19
ASSIDGNTEAF
>few|TRBV7-8
ASSLARLAGRTDTQY
>few|TRBV4-3
ASSQGGNYEQY
>few|TRBV30
AWSRDGNSGNTIY
>.|TRBV7-8
ASSSSTRGISGNEQF
>few|TRBV6-1
ASSESSGGGETQY
>few|TRBV7-8
ASSLAAEPSPLGYT
>.|TRBV7-3
ASSPFTSGGALF
>.|TRBV20-1
SARDWGVSSYGYT
>.|TRBV7-9
ASSPPSNTEAF
>many|TRBV5-1
ASSSIPSYEQY
>few|TRBV29-1
SVVGTDLGNTIY
>.|TRBV20-1
SARALGELF
>.|TRBV7-9
ASSLANRDTEAF
>.|TRBV7-9
ASTLGQGTYGYT
>few|TRBV13
ASSLRLAGSSYEQY
>medium-sized|TRBV7-6
ASSVTQEDSASTDTQY
>.|TRBV21-1
ASSKLWTSQF
>few|TRBV28
ASSTELQPINSPLH
>.|TRBV12-3/TRBV12-4
ASILGLAGARGTGELF
>once|TRBV5-1
ASSLNGQGGLAEAF
>.|TRBV19
ASSITQGLFDEQF
>once|TRBV5-1
ASSSGHHSYEQY
>.|TRBV7-2
ATTEGQINSPLH
>.|TRBV12-3/TRBV12-4
ASSAPGGLRNEQF
>.|TRBV7-9
ASSLTNSGNTIY
>.|TRBV27
ASSPLLREGHYNEQF
>.|TRBV19
ASSIVREQPQH
>.|TRBV27
ASSLSGLAGKNIQY
>.|TRBV5-1
ASSSPTSGGTLKDTDTQY
>few|TRBV7-6
ASSHNPGQGFDEQF
>.|TRBV11-2
ASSLDGYSSYNEQF
>.|TRBV5-6
ASSFITQVRSGGNTGELF
>few|TRBV27
ASSLLAGGPGTGELF
>many|TRBV29-1
SLRDRVPYEQY
>.|TRBV7-9
ASSSGYGYNSPLH
>.|TRBV7-9
ASSLAHGGNTDTQY
>few|TRBV6-5
ASNPGQGTGELF
>few|TRBV3-1
ASSQVAGSYEQY
>.|TRBV5-4
ASSLEGGGSNNEQF
>many|TRBV7-6
ASSLYGISTDTQY
>once|TRBV19
ASSMWPQASSYNEQF
>few|TRBV7-3
ASSVYQTGDNEQF
>many|TRBV7-9
ASSTDLAGWGHEQF
>few|TRBV29-1
SVDRGETEAF
>.|TRBV5-1
ASSLTQGVNTEAF
>.|TRBV12-3/TRBV12-4
ASSFTGAAGNEQF